These T cell receptor beta chains were read from a single sample in a study of PD-1 blockade in classical Hodgkin lymphoma. Clones were sequenced by immunoSEQ multiplex PCR, and TCRdb holds only the in-frame ones, with some missing. The repertoire has about 36,000 clones, about 70% of them found once; the top ten carry over 12%. This sample comprised peripheral blood mononuclear cells (PBMCs), obtained before the second cycle of nivolumab. Every receptor here comes from a human donor with classical Hodgkin lymphoma. Each CDR3 is given with its conserved first and last residue. A D gene is named only where the DNA matches it firmly.

>.|TRBV2|TRBJ2-7
CASNPDVSYEQYF
>.|TRBV25-1|TRBJ1-2
CASSWPGEKNGYTF
>TRBD2|TRBV28|TRBJ2-1
CASSVAGAPGNEQFF
>.|TRBV18|TRBJ2-7
CASSATLPAYEQYF
>.|TRBV5-1|TRBJ2-7
CASSFTFSYEQYF
>.|TRBV29-1|TRBJ1-1
CSVPTGNTEAFF
>.|TRBV5-1|TRBJ2-7
CASSKDSSFSYEQYF
>.|TRBV6-5|TRBJ1-2
CASSYSLARTNYGYTF
>.|TRBV19|TRBJ1-3
CASSMRQGSQDGNTIYF
>.|TRBV7-2|TRBJ1-5
CASSLVDSNQPQHF
>.|TRBV19|TRBJ2-1
CASSISDSYNEQFF
>.|TRBV5-6|TRBJ2-1
CASSLSFEQFF
>.|TRBV6-5|TRBJ2-3
CASSYSASGRAQYF
>.|TRBV9|TRBJ1-2
CASSVGTGPDYGYTF
>.|TRBV28|TRBJ1-2
CASSRKGYGYTF
>.|TRBV7-2|TRBJ1-2
CASSINREAYGYTF
>TRBD1|TRBV19|TRBJ2-3
CASSMTGDRRYTQYF
>TRBD1|TRBV18|TRBJ1-4
CASSPETGTGKLFF
>.|TRBV18|TRBJ2-3
CASSPGGLRLDTQYF
>.|TRBV29-1|TRBJ1-3
CSVGGPGNTIYF
>.|TRBV10-3|TRBJ2-2
CAISMPGELFF
>TRBD1|TRBV5-1|TRBJ1-1
CASSFGQGTPNTEAFF
>TRBD2|TRBV7-3|TRBJ2-5
CASSPTSGGETQYF
>.|TRBV11-2|TRBJ2-7
CASSLVWQGTYEQYF
>.|TRBV19|TRBJ1-6
CASRLTGPPSPLHF
>.|TRBV19|TRBJ1-5
CASSTRGRAYSNQPQHF
>.|TRBV4-2|TRBJ1-2
CASSQVGRQNGYTF
>.|TRBV5-6|TRBJ2-7
CASSADSYEQYF
>.|TRBV28|TRBJ1-2
CASSPSRDYGYTF
>.|TRBV5-1|TRBJ1-1
CASSRGGLNTEAFF
>.|TRBV6-6|TRBJ2-7
CASSSGTSTYEQYF
>TRBD2|TRBV28|TRBJ2-5
CASSLWTSGVNQETQYF
>.|TRBV6-5|TRBJ2-5
CASSDDRRETQYF
>TRBD2|TRBV7-8|TRBJ2-3
CASSFLSGGDGDTQYF
>TRBD2|TRBV2|TRBJ2-2
CASSLGLDHTGELFF
>.|TRBV18|TRBJ1-3
CASSPQRGGSTSGNTIYF
>.|TRBV4-2|TRBJ2-7
CASSPNEQYF
>TRBD2|TRBV27|TRBJ2-1
CATSLAGVGNEQFF
>.|TRBV7-9|TRBJ2-5
CASSVGGAQETQYF
>TRBD1|TRBV2|TRBJ2-7
CASRRQGLVGDEQYF
>TRBD1|TRBV11-2|TRBJ1-2
CASSLGGGLDGYTF
>.|TRBV6-6|TRBJ2-7
CASRSSYEQYF
>TRBD1|TRBV9|TRBJ2-2
CASSGGDRKGFGELFF
>.|TRBV7-2|TRBJ1-2
CASSLALQGRNGYTF
>TRBD2|TRBV28|TRBJ2-5
CASRTPGLQETQYF
>.|TRBV29-1|TRBJ1-4
CSVGPRGTGEKLFF
>.|TRBV7-2|TRBJ2-7
CASTWGAGSYEQYF
>TRBD2|TRBV9|TRBJ2-3
CASTSSGGLADTQYF
>.|TRBV7-8|TRBJ1-5
CASSLEVQPQHF
>.|TRBV9|TRBJ1-3
CASSVATAGGSGNTIYF